These T cell receptor beta chains were read from a single sample in a study of T cells in Graves' hyperthyroidism and ophthalmopathy. TCRdb recomputed calls from the multiplex PCR reads with MiXCR, one row per CDR3 protein. The table has a few hundred thousand distinct CDR3 sequences, around 42% seen once; the top ten hold roughly 8.2%. The specimen sequenced was peripheral blood or thyroid tissue (not recorded which). Receptors were obtained from a woman between 18 and 30 years old with Graves' hyperthyroidism. Each CDR3 is given with its conserved first and last residue. A D gene is named only where the DNA matches it firmly. Where a row states a size, it is once, few, many or the class of an expanded clone; other rows omit it.

.	TRBV27	.	TRBJ2-7	TGTGCCAGCAGTTTAGTCTACTCCTACGAGCAGTACTTC	CASSLVYSYEQYF
few	TRBV27	TRBD2	TRBJ2-5	TGTGCCAGCAGTTTCTCGGGACTAGGCATGATGGAGACCCAGTACTTC	CASSFSGLGMMETQYF
many	TRBV14	.	TRBJ1-6	TGTGCCAGCAGCCAAGATCGTTTTTTGGGATCACCCCTCCACTTT	CASSQDRFLGSPLHF
.	TRBV20-1	.	TRBJ2-2	TGCAGTGCTAGCCGGACTCTACTCGGGGAGCTGTTTTTT	CSASRTLLGELFF
many	TRBV10-3	.	TRBJ1-3	TGTGCCATCTCCGCCCCGGAGAGATCTGGAAACACCATATATTTT	CAISAPERSGNTIYF
many	TRBV7-2	.	TRBJ1-1	TGTGCCAGCAGCTTAGCTGGAGGGGTGAAAACTGAAGCTTTCTTT	CASSLAGGVKTEAFF
.	TRBV10-2	TRBD1	TRBJ1-2	TGCGCCAGCAGTGAGTCGACAGGGAATGGCTACACCTTC	CASSESTGNGYTF
many	TRBV2	.	TRBJ1-4	TGTGCCACGATCCCGGGACTCCAAAATGAAAAACTGTTTTTT	CATIPGLQNEKLFF
many	TRBV7-2	.	TRBJ1-3	TGTGCCAGCAGCTTAGGGATTCACTCTGGAAACACCATATATTTT	CASSLGIHSGNTIYF
.	TRBV20-1	.	TRBJ2-3	TGCAGTGCTAGGGTCCGAACTACGCAGTATTTT	CSARVRTTQYF
.	TRBV25-1	.	TRBJ2-7	TGTGCCAGCGAGATCCCGGGACACGAGCAGTACTTC	CASEIPGHEQYF
many	TRBV12-3/TRBV12-4	TRBD2	TRBJ2-5	TGTGCCAGCAGCATGTTTGGGACTAGCGGGACGGAAGAGACCCAGTACTTC	CASSMFGTSGTEETQYF
once	TRBV7-9	TRBD2	TRBJ2-7	TGTGCCAGCAGTCTAGCGGGACTAGAAATCTACGAGCAGTACTTC	CASSLAGLEIYEQYF
few	TRBV4-2	.	TRBJ1-1	TGTGCCAGCAGCCAAGATCTGGGAGGCGCTACTGAAGCTTTCTTT	CASSQDLGGATEAFF
few	TRBV18	.	TRBJ2-7	TGTGCCAGCTCACCAGGGACGTCTTCCCTCGAGCAGTACTTC	CASSPGTSSLEQYF
many	TRBV9	.	TRBJ2-5	TGTGCCAGCAGCGTAGCCGGGATGCTACGGGGCGGGATCCAAGAGACCCAGTACTTC	CASSVAGMLRGGIQETQYF
many	TRBV20-1	TRBD1	TRBJ2-3	TGCAGTGCTTCGGACAGGGTCACAGATACGCAGTATTTT	CSASDRVTDTQYF
.	TRBV7-9	.	TRBJ2-3	TGTGCCAGCAGCTTGGATACGCAGTATTTT	CASSLDTQYF
many	TRBV2	TRBD1	TRBJ2-6	TGTGCCAGCAGCCCTGGGACAGGGTTTACCGGTGCAGGTGGGGCCAACGTCCTGACTTTC	CASSPGTGFTGAGGANVLTF
.	TRBV19	.	TRBJ2-3	TGTGCCAGTAGTATATCCTCAGGGATTCCAGATACGCAGTATTTT	CASSISSGIPDTQYF
many	TRBV28	TRBD2	TRBJ2-5	TGTGCCAGCACCACAACGGGACTAGCGGGGTGGCAGACCCAGTACTTC	CASTTTGLAGWQTQYF
.	TRBV20-1	.	TRBJ2-7	TGCAGTGCTAGAGATCATCAGGGGACGCCCTACGAGCAGTACTTC	CSARDHQGTPYEQYF
many	TRBV7-8	TRBD2	TRBJ2-7	TGTGCCAGCAGCTTACCGGGACTAGCGGGAGGCCGCGCCTACGAGCAGTACTTC	CASSLPGLAGGRAYEQYF
many	TRBV7-2	.	TRBJ2-5	TGTGCCAGCAGCCCTATGGGGCTAGTGGGGGAGACCCAGTACTTC	CASSPMGLVGETQYF
.	TRBV9	.	TRBJ2-1	TGTGCCAGCAGCTTATTTCGGGGGAGTGTCTACAATGAGCAGTTCTTC	CASSLFRGSVYNEQFF
many	TRBV10-3	.	TRBJ2-5	TGTGCCATCAGTGACCTCCAAGAGACCCAGTACTTC	CAISDLQETQYF
many	TRBV6-1	TRBD2	TRBJ2-7	TGTGCCAGCCTAACTAGCGGAGACTACGAGCAGTACTTC	CASLTSGDYEQYF
many	TRBV2	.	TRBJ1-5	TGTGCCAGCAGTGAGAGTGGCCAGGTCCGTCATTTT	CASSESGQVRHF
.	TRBV10-3	TRBD1	TRBJ1-2	TGTGCCATCAGTGGTCCGACAGGGGGCGAAGGCTACACCTTC	CAISGPTGGEGYTF
few	TRBV27	TRBD1	TRBJ1-1	TGTGCCAGCAAGGGGGCCAGGGGGAAAACTGAAGCTTTCTTT	CASKGARGKTEAFF
.	TRBV5-6	TRBD2	TRBJ2-7	TGTGCCAGCGGCTTGGGCGGGGGGAGCTCCTACGAGCAGTACTTC	CASGLGGGSSYEQYF
.	TRBV14	.	TRBJ2-2	TGTGCCAGCAGCCACACAGGGAGATCCTTCACCGGGGAGCTGTTTTTT	CASSHTGRSFTGELFF
few	TRBV7-2	.	TRBJ2-3	TGTGCCAGCAGCTTAGATCGTGCAGATACGCAGTATTTT	CASSLDRADTQYF
.	TRBV2	TRBD1	TRBJ1-5	TGTGCCAGCAGTGCGGACAGGGCCAATCAGCCCCAGCATTTT	CASSADRANQPQHF
.	TRBV7-4	TRBD1	TRBJ1-4	TGTGCCAGCAGCCCCCGGGACAGGGTGGGAAAAACTGTTTTT	CASSPRDRVGKTVF
many	TRBV9	.	TRBJ2-1	TGTGCCAGCAGCGTACAGGGGGGGACCTACAATGAGCAGTTCTTC	CASSVQGGTYNEQFF
.	TRBV6-1	.	TRBJ2-1	TGTGCCAGCAGTGATCGGTTTTTGGGGGGTGAGCAGTTCTTC	CASSDRFLGGEQFF
.	TRBV20-1	TRBD1	TRBJ1-5	TGCAGTGCTGCGGAGGGACAGGGGAGTCAGCCCCAGCATTTT	CSAAEGQGSQPQHF
.	TRBV29-1	.	TRBJ1-1	TGCAGCAAAGTGGCACTCAACACTGAAGCTTTCTTT	CSKVALNTEAFF
.	TRBV15	TRBD1	TRBJ2-2	TGTGCCACCAGCAGACGACAGGGGGCCGGGGAGCTGTTTTTT	CATSRRQGAGELFF
few	TRBV15	TRBD2	TRBJ2-3	TGTGCCACCAGCATACTAGCGGGAGCAGCAGATACGCAGTATTTT	CATSILAGAADTQYF
.	TRBV12-3/TRBV12-4	TRBD1	TRBJ1-2	TGTGCCAGCAGTTCAGGGACAGGGGGCTACACCTTC	CASSSGTGGYTF
.	TRBV11-2	.	TRBJ2-5	TGTGCCAGCAGAAAATCCGGGACCCTGGCGGGAGAGACCCAGTACTTC	CASRKSGTLAGETQYF
many	TRBV20-1	.	TRBJ2-2	TGCAGTGCGAGAGACCGGAACACCGGGGAGCTGTTTTTT	CSARDRNTGELFF
.	TRBV2	.	TRBJ1-5	TGTGCCAGCAGGCAGGGGCCTAATAGCAATCAGCCCCAGCATTTT	CASRQGPNSNQPQHF
few	TRBV18	.	TRBJ2-2	TGTGCCAGCTCACCACAAGCCGGCACCGGGGAGCTGTTTTTT	CASSPQAGTGELFF
many	TRBV4-1	TRBD2	TRBJ2-7	TGCGCCAGCAGCCAGGGTGGCGGGAGGGCCGCCTACGAGCAGTACTTC	CASSQGGGRAAYEQYF
.	TRBV29-1	.	TRBJ1-5	TGCAGTCCTCCTGCCCGAGGCGGCAATCAGCCCCAGCATTTT	CSPPARGGNQPQHF
many	TRBV2	.	TRBJ1-6	TGTGCCAGCAGTGACGAGCAAGGTGGTTCACCCCTCCACTTT	CASSDEQGGSPLHF
many	TRBV24-1	.	TRBJ2-7	TGTGCCACCAGTGCGCTATCGGGGGCCACCTACGAGCAGTACTTC	CATSALSGATYEQYF
.	TRBV10-3	.	TRBJ1-1	TGTGCCACCGGGACTAGCGGGGGTTTGAACACTGAAGCTTTCTTT	CATGTSGGLNTEAFF
.	TRBV5-1	.	TRBJ1-1	TGCGCCAGCAGCCCCCTGGACGGGCTGAACACTGAAGCTTTCTTT	CASSPLDGLNTEAFF
few	TRBV20-1	.	TRBJ2-7	TGCAGTGCTACCTACCGGGACCCCGGGCGCGGCTCCTACGAGCAGTACTTC	CSATYRDPGRGSYEQYF
few	TRBV7-8	.	TRBJ2-3	TGTGCCAGCAGCTTAGAGAGGACTAGCACAGATACGCAGTATTTT	CASSLERTSTDTQYF